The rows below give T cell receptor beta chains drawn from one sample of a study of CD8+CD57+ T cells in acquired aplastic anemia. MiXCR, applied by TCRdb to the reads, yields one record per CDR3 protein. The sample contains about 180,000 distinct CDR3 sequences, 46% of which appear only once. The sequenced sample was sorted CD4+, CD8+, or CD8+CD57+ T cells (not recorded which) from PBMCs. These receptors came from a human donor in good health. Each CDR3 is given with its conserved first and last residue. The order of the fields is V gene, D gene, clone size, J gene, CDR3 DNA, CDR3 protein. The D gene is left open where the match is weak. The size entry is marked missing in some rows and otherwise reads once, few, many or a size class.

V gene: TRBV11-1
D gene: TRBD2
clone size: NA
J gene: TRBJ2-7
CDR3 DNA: TGTGCCAGTCATAGGACTAGCGGGAGGTCCTCCTACGAGCAGTACTTC
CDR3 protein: CASHRTSGRSSYEQYF

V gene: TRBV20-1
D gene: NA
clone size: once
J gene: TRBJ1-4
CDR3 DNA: TGCAGTGCTAGGCGGTCCGGGGGCAGGGATGAAAAACTGTTTTTT
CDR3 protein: CSARRSGGRDEKLFF

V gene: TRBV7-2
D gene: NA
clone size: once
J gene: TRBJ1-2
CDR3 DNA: TGTGCCAGCAGCTTAGCTGGTGGGGCCTACTATGGCTACACCTTC
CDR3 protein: CASSLAGGAYYGYTF

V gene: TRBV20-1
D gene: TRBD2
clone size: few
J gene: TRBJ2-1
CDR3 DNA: TGCAGTGCTAGCCCCCTAGCTAGCGGGGACTACAATGAGCAGTTCTTC
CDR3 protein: CSASPLASGDYNEQFF

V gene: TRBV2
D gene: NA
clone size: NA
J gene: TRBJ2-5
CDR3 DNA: TGTGCCAGCGGACCCGTGAGGCTAGTAGGGACCCAGTACTTC
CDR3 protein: CASGPVRLVGTQYF

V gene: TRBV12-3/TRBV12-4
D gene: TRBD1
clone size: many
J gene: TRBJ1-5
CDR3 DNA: TGTGCCAGCAGTTTCGGGACAGGCAGCAATCAGCCCCAGCATTTT
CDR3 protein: CASSFGTGSNQPQHF

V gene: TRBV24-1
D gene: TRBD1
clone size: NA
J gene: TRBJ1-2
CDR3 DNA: TGTGCCACCAGTGGGAGAGGGGGCCCGGTCTATGGCTACACCTTC
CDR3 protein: CATSGRGGPVYGYTF

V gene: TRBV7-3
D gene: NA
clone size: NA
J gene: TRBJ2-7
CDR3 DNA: TGTGCCAGCAGCTTAGAACAGGGCTACGATCAGTACTTC
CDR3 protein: CASSLEQGYDQYF

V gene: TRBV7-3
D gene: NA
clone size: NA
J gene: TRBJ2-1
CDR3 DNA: TGTGCCAGCAGCTTTAGAAATGAGCAGTTCTTC
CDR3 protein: CASSFRNEQFF

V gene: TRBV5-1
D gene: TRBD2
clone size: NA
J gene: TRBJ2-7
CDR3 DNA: TGCGCCAGCAGCTCTCCGTCTAGCGGGGAATACGAGCAGTACTTC
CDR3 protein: CASSSPSSGEYEQYF

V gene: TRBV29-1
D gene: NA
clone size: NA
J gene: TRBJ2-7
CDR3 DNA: TGCAGCGTTGGCGGACAATCACCCTACGAGCAGTACTTC
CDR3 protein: CSVGGQSPYEQYF

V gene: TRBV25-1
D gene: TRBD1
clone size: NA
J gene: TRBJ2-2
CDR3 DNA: TGTGCCAGCAGTGAATTACGGACAGGGCTAACCGGGGAGCTGTTTTTT
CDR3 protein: CASSELRTGLTGELFF

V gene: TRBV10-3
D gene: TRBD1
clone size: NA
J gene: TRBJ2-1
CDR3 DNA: TGTGCCACCATGACAGGGGCCTCCTACAATGAGCAGTTCTTC
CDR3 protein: CATMTGASYNEQFF

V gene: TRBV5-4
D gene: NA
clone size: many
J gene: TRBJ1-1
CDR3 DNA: TGTGCCAGCAGCGTGAGGGGCATGAACACTGAAGCTTTCTTT
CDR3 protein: CASSVRGMNTEAFF

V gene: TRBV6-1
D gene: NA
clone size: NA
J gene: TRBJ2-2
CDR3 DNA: TGTGCCAGCAGCCCAATACACCAACGGGACACCGGGGAGCTGTTTTTT
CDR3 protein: CASSPIHQRDTGELFF

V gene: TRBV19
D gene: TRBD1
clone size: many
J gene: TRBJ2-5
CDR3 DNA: TGTGCCAGTAGTGGGACAGGGGTCCAAGAGACCCAGTACTTC
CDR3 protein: CASSGTGVQETQYF

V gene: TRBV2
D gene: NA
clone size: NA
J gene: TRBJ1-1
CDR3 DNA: TGTGCCAGCAGGGGATCGGACGTGAGTGGGACTGAAGCTTTCTTT
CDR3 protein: CASRGSDVSGTEAFF

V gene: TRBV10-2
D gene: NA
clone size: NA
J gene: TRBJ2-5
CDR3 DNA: TGCGTCAGCAGTGATCCAGGGCGGGAGACCCAGTACTTC
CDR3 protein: CVSSDPGRETQYF

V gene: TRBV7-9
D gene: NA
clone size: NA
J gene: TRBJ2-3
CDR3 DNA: TGTGCCAGCAGCTCCCCAGTGGCAGATACGCAGTATTTT
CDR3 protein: CASSSPVADTQYF

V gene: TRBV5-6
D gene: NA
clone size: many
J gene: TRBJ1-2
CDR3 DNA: TGTGCCAGCAGCTTGGCATCCGGGGATGGCTACACCTTC
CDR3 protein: CASSLASGDGYTF

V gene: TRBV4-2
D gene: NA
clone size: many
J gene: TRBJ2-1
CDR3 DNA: TGTGCCAGCAGCCAAGATCTCGGTGAAAGGCACAATGAGCAGTTCTTC
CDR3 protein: CASSQDLGERHNEQFF

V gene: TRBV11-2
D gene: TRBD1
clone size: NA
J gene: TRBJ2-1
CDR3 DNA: TGTGCCAGCAGCTTAGATGGGACAGGGGCGTACAATGAGCAGTTCTTC
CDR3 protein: CASSLDGTGAYNEQFF

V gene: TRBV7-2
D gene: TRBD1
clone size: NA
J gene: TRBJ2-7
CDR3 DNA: TGTGCCAGCAGCTTCGCGACAGGGCTAACCTACGAGCAGTACTTC
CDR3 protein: CASSFATGLTYEQYF

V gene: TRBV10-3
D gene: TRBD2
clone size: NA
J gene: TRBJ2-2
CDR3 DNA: TGTGCCATTGTAGCGGGGGAGTTGAACACCGGGGAGCTGTTTTTT
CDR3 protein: CAIVAGELNTGELFF

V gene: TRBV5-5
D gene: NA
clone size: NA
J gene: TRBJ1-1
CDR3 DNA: TGTGCCAGCAGCTTGGGTGTCGGCACAGGGGCTTTCTTT
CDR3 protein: CASSLGVGTGAFF

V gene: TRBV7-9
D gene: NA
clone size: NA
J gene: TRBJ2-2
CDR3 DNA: TGTGCCAGCAGAACAGGGTCCCCCGGGGAGCTGTTTTTT
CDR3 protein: CASRTGSPGELFF

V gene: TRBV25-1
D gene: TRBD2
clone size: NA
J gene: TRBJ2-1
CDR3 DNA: TGTGCCAGCAGTCGTCTAGCGGGGGGGCCTTCCTACAATGAGCAGTTCTTC
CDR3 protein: CASSRLAGGPSYNEQFF

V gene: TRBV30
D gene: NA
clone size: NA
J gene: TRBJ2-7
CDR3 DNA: TGTGCCTGCGTTGAGCGGACGCTAAGCTCCTACGAGCAGTACTTC
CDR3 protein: CACVERTLSSYEQYF

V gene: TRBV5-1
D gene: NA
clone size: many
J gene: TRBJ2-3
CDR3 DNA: TGCGCCAGCCGCAGCAGCACAGATACGCAGTATTTT
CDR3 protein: CASRSSTDTQYF

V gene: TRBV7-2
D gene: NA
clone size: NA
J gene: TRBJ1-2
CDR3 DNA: TGTGCCAGCAGCCCCCCTAACTATGGCTACACCTTC
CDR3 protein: CASSPPNYGYTF

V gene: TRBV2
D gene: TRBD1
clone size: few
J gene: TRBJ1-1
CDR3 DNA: TGTGCCAGCAGTGAACCACAGGGGGTGAACACTGAAGCTTTCTTT
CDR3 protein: CASSEPQGVNTEAFF

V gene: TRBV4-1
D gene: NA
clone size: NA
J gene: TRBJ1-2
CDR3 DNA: TGCGCCAGCAGCCAAGAGGGAACGGGGCCTTATGGCTACACCTTC
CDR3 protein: CASSQEGTGPYGYTF

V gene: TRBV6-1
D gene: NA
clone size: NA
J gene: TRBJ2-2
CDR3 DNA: TGTGCCAGCAGCCCCACCCCCTTACAGGGATCGAACACCGGGGAGCTGTTTTTT
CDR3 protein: CASSPTPLQGSNTGELFF

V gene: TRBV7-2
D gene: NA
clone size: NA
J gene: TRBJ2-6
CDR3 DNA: TGTGCCAGCAGCTCGCCTGGGGCCAACGTCCTGACTTTC
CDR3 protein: CASSSPGANVLTF

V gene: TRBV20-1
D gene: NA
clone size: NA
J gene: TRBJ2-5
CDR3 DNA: TGCAGTGCTACCCCACCCCCGTACGAGACCCAGTACTTC
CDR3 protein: CSATPPPYETQYF

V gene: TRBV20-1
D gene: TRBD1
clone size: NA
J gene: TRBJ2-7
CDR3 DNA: TGCAGTGCTAGAGATGGACAGGTCTCCTACGAGCAGTACTTC
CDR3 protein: CSARDGQVSYEQYF

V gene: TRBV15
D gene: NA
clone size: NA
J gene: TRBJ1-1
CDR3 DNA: TGTGCCACCAGCAGAGATGCCAGAAATAAAGCTTTCTTT
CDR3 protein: CATSRDARNKAFF

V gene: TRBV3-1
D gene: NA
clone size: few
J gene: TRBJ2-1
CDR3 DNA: TGTGCCAGCAGCCAAGGACCCGAAGCCTACAATGAGCAGTTCTTC
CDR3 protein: CASSQGPEAYNEQFF

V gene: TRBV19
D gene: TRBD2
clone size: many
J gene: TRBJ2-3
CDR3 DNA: TGTGCCAGTAGTATCGTCGGGACTAGCGCCACAGATACGCAGTATTTT
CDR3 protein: CASSIVGTSATDTQYF